The subject of this entry is one T cell receptor (beta chain). Its antigen has not been determined. Per-base quality was not reported, and no clone a single base away is much larger than it. The immunoSEQ Assay was used to sequence TCRbeta CDR3 regions. After extraction, genomic DNA underwent amplification by bias-controlled multiplex PCR, followed by high-throughput sequencing. The study's processing was this. To quantify the absolute abundance of every unique TCRbeta CDR3 region, sequences were collapsed and filtered. Usable DNA was measured by amplifying reference genes present in all nucleated cells, and TCRbeta template counts were normalized to that usable DNA to estimate T cell fraction. Repertoire TCRs were annotated as SARS-CoV-2-specific when V gene, CDR3 amino acid sequence and J gene were exactly matched to a known reactive TCR set. The reference SARS-CoV-2 TCR set was obtained from MIRA and was filtered for enrichment in COVID-19-positive ImmuneCODE repertoires, whereby public or cross-reactive TCRs were removed. Based on the MIRA antigens, annotated TCRs were further analysed at the level of specific ORF or position within ORF. Depth was the summed frequency of annotated unique rearrangements, while breadth was defined as annotated unique rearrangements over total unique productive rearrangements. Two-sided Wilcoxon rank-sum tests were used to compare TCR breadth between groups. The immuneACCESS repertoire file appears here via TCRdb, limited to in-frame rearrangements. These files lack a portion of the clones; in checked studies, under half of the deficit traces to unresolved V genes, and the cause of the others is not known. V, J and clone size were drawn from that table, and D and trimming were deduced from the DNA. Here the sample has roughly 350,000 clones; 88% occur a single time. Of the sample, 5.5% to 7% is held by the ten largest clones.

These data come from a study of Ad26.COV2.S vaccination and SARS-CoV-2 variants (dated by TCRdb to 2020 to 2022). About the study as a whole: Vaccine-arm donors were drawn from COV1001, a multicentre, randomized, double-blind, placebo-controlled phase I-IIa trial of Ad26.COV2.S in healthy adults. Participants in the trial were split at random into five groups of five each, receiving low-dose or high-dose Ad26.COV2.S once or twice, or else placebo on both occasions. TCRbeta repertoire sequencing was used to assess the specificity and breadth of SARS-CoV-2-reactive T cell receptors after Ad26.COV2.S vaccination. The TCR-sequenced set comprised about 30 samples: around 20 Ad26.COV2.S vaccine recipients, 5 placebo recipients and 8 SARS-CoV-2 convalescent individuals. Ad26.COV2.S was administered intramuscularly at a dose of 5x10^10 or 1x10^11 viral particles, either as one shot or as two shots given 56 days apart. Investigators did not know the trial group allocation while performing experiments and assessing outcomes.

The label giving this sample's treatment or condition can be read as: 15 to 20 received Ad26.COV2.S at low or high dose, single or two shots; about five received placebo; per-sample allocation not given. For vaccine and placebo recipients, the sequenced repertoires came from samples collected on day 63 after the first injection. Cohort 1b enrolled some 25 adults aged 18-55 years at a single site in Boston, USA, between 29 July and 7 August 2020. Ad26.COV2.S consisted of a replication-incompetent adenovirus type 26 vector by which a prefusion-stabilized SARS-CoV-2 spike protein from the original Wuhan strain was expressed. General study outcomes and caveats: After vaccination, spike-specific CD8+ and CD4+ T cell responses were reported to show substantial breadth. Non-spike TCR breadth was comparable between vaccine and placebo recipients, consistent with the vaccine containing only spike. Spike-specific TCR breadth was higher in Ad26.COV2.S recipients than in placebo recipients (P = 0.0014). The study was not powered for comparison of responses between vaccine doses or regimens. The authors noted that total T cell responses may have been underestimated by the TCR breadth and depth analyses.

From the cysteine through the phenylalanine, the CDR3 covers 14 amino acids. Just the 42-base CDR3 DNA is kept, in frame starting at base 1. According to the germline V gene, CDR1 reads SGHDT and CDR2 reads YYEEEE. Relative to germline, V is 1 base shorter and J is 0 bases shorter, with 8 bases between their ends. This receptor was taken from a person between 18 and 60 years old who received the Ad26.COV2.S COVID-19 vaccine or a placebo. This sequence uses TRBV5-6 and TRBJ2-7; no confident D gene assignment can be made. This specimen was peripheral blood, taken in a trial of Ad26.COV2.S vaccine versus placebo. The sequenced DNA is TGTGCCAGCAGCTTGCTCAGGAGCTCCTACGAGCAGTACTTC. Its protein product is CASSLLRSSYEQYF.